What follows are 24 T cell receptor beta chains derived from one specimen sequenced in a study of regulatory T cells in long-lasting Graves disease (dated by TCRdb to the early 2020s). What this sample's time point label stands for: persistent/refractory GD, antithyroid drugs over 5 years with positive TRAb. For both TCR sequencing and RNA sequencing, RNA was extracted from PBMCs in TRIzol. The protocol used for the library was multiplex PCR. Sequencer: Illumina HiSeq 4000. CDR3 regions were amplified by Arm-PCR with iRepertoire HTBI primers to construct TCR beta libraries. The public reads were run again by TCRdb, first through fastp at Q25 and then through MiXCR, and only productive beta chains were kept. A single entry per CDR3 protein holds the most common genes and DNA from its merged rows. The sample records 650,000 to 850,000 distinct CDR3 sequences, about 32% of which are singletons. The ten top clones hold around 40% of the sample.

The sequences come from peripheral blood mononuclear cells (PBMCs), collected when the disease was refractory, from a patient treated with antithyroid drugs. All receptors derive from a female donor with Graves disease.

This clonotype was observed a handful of times. The gene calls are TRBV18 and TRBJ1-1; D gene ambiguous. Trimming took 4 bases from V and 1 from J, leaving 10 bases between them. The CDR3 length is 14 residues. Germline V gives CDR1 KGHSH, CDR2 LQKENI. DNA of the CDR3: TGTGCCAGCTCACAGGGTACCAAGAACACTGAAGCTTTCTTT. Translating it yields CASSQGTKNTEAFF.

This chain uses TRBV3-1 with TRBJ2-7; no definite D call. Trimming removed 4 bases from V and 1 base from J, with 29 bases in between. The CDR3 contains 20 residues. The germline gives CDR1 LGHDT, CDR2 YNNKEL (reference sequence). The CDR3 coding sequence is TGTGCCAGCAGCCGAAGACGCCCCCCCTCTGCGAAGCGAAAATCCTACGAGCAGTACTTC. It encodes CASSRRRPPSAKRKSYEQYF.

The chain links TRBV12-3 or TRBV12-4 to TRBJ1-1, with D perhaps matching TRBD1 (6 bases). The CDR3 runs 15 residues. Trimming removed 6 bases from V and 5 bases from J, with 19 bases in between. CDR3 nucleotide sequence: TGTGCCAGCAGCCCCACACAGGGCCTAAGGACTGAAGCTTTCTTT. This encodes CASSPTQGLRTEAFF.

The J gene is TRBJ1-4, the V gene TRBV20-1; 9 nucleotides match TRBD1. The CDR3 is 14 residues long. Germline lookup yields CDR1 DFQATT and CDR2 SNEGSKA (reference sequence). Trimming removed 0 bases from V and 7 bases from J; junction bases left unmatched: 3. The CDR3 reads CSARDLDRGEKLFF. As DNA, the CDR3 is TGCAGTGCTAGAGATCTGGACAGGGGTGAAAAACTGTTTTTT.

DNA of the CDR3: TGTGCCAGCCATGGGCTTTATAGCAATCAGCCCCAGCATTTT. Encoded protein: CASHGLYSNQPQHF. This chain links TRBV6-2 or TRBV6-3 with TRBJ1-5; no clear D. The ends were cut back, 8 bases at V and 0 bases at J, with 11 bases in the middle. Germline V gives CDR1 MNHEY, CDR2 SVGEGT. This CDR3 has 14 amino acids.

This clonotype has a handful of counts. CDR3 nucleotide sequence: TGTGCCAGCAGCTTAACCCCACGGGGGACGGGCAACTATGGCTACACCTTC. Protein: CASSLTPRGTGNYGYTF. The chain couples TRBV7-3 to TRBJ1-2; tentative D call: TRBD1 (5 bases). The CDR3 contains 17 residues. CDR1 is SGHTA and CDR2 is FQGTGA in the germline V gene. V lost 0 bases and J 2 bases, leaving 16 bases between the germline ends. Based on the CDR3 plus reference TRBV7-3 and TRBJ1-2, the full variable domain is GAGVSQTPSNKVTEKGKYVELRCDPISGHTALYWYRQSLGQGPEFLIYFQGTGAADDSGLPNDRFFAVRPEGSVSTLKIQRTERGDSAVYLCASSLTPRGTGNYGYTFGSGTRLTVV.

This clonotype was found a few times. A read error is possible here, since a much larger clone lies one base away. V is TRBV7-2 and J is TRBJ1-5; D is undetermined. Trimming took off 2 bases at V and 1 base at J, with 3 bases between the two ends. Germline V gene data show CDR1 as SGHTA and CDR2 as FQGNSA. CDR3 length equals 13 residues. Written as DNA, the CDR3 is TGTGCCAGCAGCTTAATGAGCAATCAGCCCCAGCATTTT. Its protein is CASSLMSNQPQHF.

The V call is TRBV19, the J call TRBJ2-7, with 7 bases identical to TRBD2. CDR1 and CDR2 from the germline V gene are LNHDA and SQIVND (reference sequence). V trimming: 9 bases; J trimming: 1 base; junction bases outside the gene matches: 12. CDR3 size: 15 residues. The CDR3 sequence is CASSGTFSVSYEQYF. The DNA for the CDR3 is TGTGCCAGCAGCGGGACGTTTAGTGTATCCTACGAGCAGTACTTC.

This clonotype was found a few times. The chain combines TRBV27 with TRBJ1-5, with D possibly TRBD1 on 6 matching bases. The CDR3 loop spans 18 amino acids. Between the trimmed V and J ends, which lost 7 bases and 0 bases, there was a span of 22 bases. Germline loops: CDR1 MNHEY, CDR2 SMNVEV (reference sequence). The CDR3 sequence is CASTNLSTGFLSNQPQHF. CDR3 nucleotide sequence: TGTGCCAGCACTAACCTATCCACAGGGTTCCTTAGCAATCAGCCCCAGCATTTT.

The table lists this clonotype with a few counts. This sequence joins TRBV15 and TRBJ1-5; TRBD1 agrees at 7 bases. Germline CDR1 LNHNV, CDR2 YYDKDF (reference sequence). The CDR3 is made up of 14 amino acids. V was pared by 3 bases and J by 7 bases, with 6 bases of the junction left unmatched. CDR3 amino acids: CATSRGQGEQPQHF. In nucleotides, the CDR3 is TGTGCCACCAGCAGGGGGCAGGGGGAACAGCCCCAGCATTTT.

This clonotype was counted between two and nine times. This chain connects TRBV3-1 to TRBJ1-2; D perhaps matches TRBD1 (6 bases). The V end was cut by 1 base, the J end by 0 bases, with 12 bases between. CDR3 length: 16 amino acids. Per germline, CDR1 LGHDT and CDR2 YNNKEL (reference sequence). The CDR3 nucleotides read TGTGCCAGCAGCCAAGTGATGGGGGGCGCTAACTATGGCTACACCTTC. It translates to CASSQVMGGANYGYTF.

This clonotype was seen repeatedly, ten times or more. This rearrangement joins TRBV24-1 to TRBJ1-2; no clear D. The germline V gene encodes CDR1 KGHDR and CDR2 SFDVKD. Trimming removed 3 bases at V and 4 bases at J, with 5 bases between. The CDR3 covers 12 residues. The CDR3 region has the DNA TGTGCCACCAGTGATGCAGGCTATGGCTACACCTTC. Translation: CATSDAGYGYTF.

V usage is TRBV10-2 and J usage is TRBJ1-1; no reliable D call. Trimming stripped 6 bases from V and 4 bases from J, with 18 bases between. CDR3 length: 15 amino acids. Germline V lookup: CDR1 WSHSY, CDR2 SAAADI. CDR3 in amino acids: CASSDNGEIGTEAFF. The CDR3 region has the DNA TGCGCCAGCAGCGACAATGGGGAAATTGGCACTGAAGCTTTCTTT.

In its sample, this clonotype was seen many times. This chain connects TRBV28 to TRBJ2-2, with 8 positions matching TRBD2. The germline gives CDR1 MDHEN, CDR2 SYDVKM. The CDR3 sequence is 16 residues long. The J segment lost 6 bases and the V segment lost 4 bases, leaving 10 bases of the junction unmatched. DNA for the CDR3: TGTGCCAGCAGTTCCGGGGCGCCGGGAGGGCCCGGGGAGCTGTTTTTT. Translating gives CASSSGAPGGPGELFF. Based on the CDR3 plus reference TRBV28 and TRBJ2-2, the full variable domain is DVKVTQSSRYLVKRTGEKVFLECVQDMDHENMFWYRQDPGLGLRLIYFSYDVKMKEKGDIPEGYSVSREKKERFSLILESASTNQTSMYLCASSSGAPGGPGELFFGEGSRLTVL.

This clonotype is a singleton in its sample. This chain links TRBV12-3 or TRBV12-4 with TRBJ2-4; D not certain. With 8 bases removed from V and 8 bases from J, the gap between germline ends came to 7 bases. The CDR3 has 10 residues. CDR3 protein: CASGEDIQYF. The CDR3 coding sequence is TGTGCCAGCGGAGAGGACATTCAGTACTTC.

This clonotype was counted a few times. The V gene is TRBV19, the J gene TRBJ1-1; no clear D. Per germline, CDR1 LNHDA and CDR2 SQIVND (reference sequence). The CDR3 is 15 amino acids. V gave up 5 bases and J gave up 0 bases, with 13 bases separating them. CDR3 bases: TGTGCCAGTAGTGCTCCTCTGGGCCTGAACACTGAAGCTTTCTTT. It encodes CASSAPLGLNTEAFF. Drawing the rest from reference TRBV19 and TRBJ1-1, the complete variable domain is DGGITQSPKYLFRKEGQNVTLSCEQNLNHDAMYWYRQDPGQGLRLIYYSQIVNDFQKGDIAEGYSVSREKKESFPLTVTSAQKNPTAFYLCASSAPLGLNTEAFFGQGTRLTVV.

The CDR3 DNA reads TGTGCCAGCACGACGGGATTTGACACCGGGGAGCTGTTTTTT. Translation: CASTTGFDTGELFF. The chain combines TRBV6-1 with TRBJ2-2; the D gene is possibly TRBD2 (5 bases). Deletions cut 7 bases from V and 3 bases from J, with 12 bases between. Germline CDR1 is MNHNS and CDR2 is SASEGT. The CDR3 loop spans 14 amino acids.

This clonotype occurred many times. The chain links TRBV12-3 or TRBV12-4 to TRBJ2-3, with D unclear. The CDR3 loop spans 16 amino acids. V was trimmed by 2 bases and J by 0 bases, leaving 12 bases between them. The CDR3 sequence: CASSLNLLQSTDTQYF. CDR3 in DNA: TGTGCCAGCAGTTTAAATTTACTCCAGAGCACAGATACGCAGTATTTT.

The chain carries TRBV2 and TRBJ2-7; possible D gene TRBD1, 5 bases. The CDR3 is made up of 13 amino acids. Trimming left V 7 bases short and J 3 bases short, with 13 bases between. The germline gives CDR1 SNHLY, CDR2 FYNNEI. CDR3 in amino acids: CASNPSRGYEQYF. For the CDR3, the DNA is TGTGCCAGCAATCCTAGTAGGGGCTACGAGCAGTACTTC.

J is TRBJ2-3 and V is TRBV6-1; D may be TRBD2 (6 bases). CDR1 and CDR2 (germline): MNHNS, SASEGT. The CDR3 is 13 amino acids. The CDR3: CAVSGEFADTQYF. The CDR3 DNA sequence: TGTGCAGTATCGGGGGAATTTGCAGATACGCAGTATTTT.

This rearrangement joins TRBV29-1 to TRBJ1-1, with D possibly being TRBD1 (6 bases). Trimming took off 4 bases at V and 7 bases at J, with 19 bases between the two ends. This CDR3 is built from 14 residues. CDR1 and CDR2 from the germline V gene are SQVTM and ANQGSEA. The CDR3 is CSVGQAARGSEAFF. CDR3 nucleotides: TGCAGCGTTGGACAGGCGGCCCGGGGCAGTGAAGCTTTCTTT.

This clonotype has a count of ten or more. This chain connects TRBV2 to TRBJ1-2, with D perhaps TRBD1 (6 bases). Germline V gives CDR1 SNHLY, CDR2 FYNNEI. CDR3 size: 14 residues. The CDR3 protein is CVKTAPGGRHGYTF. CDR3 nucleotides: TGTGTCAAAACAGCACCGGGGGGCAGGCATGGCTACACCTTC. The variable domain in full, with the rest retrieved from reference TRBV2 and TRBJ1-2, is EPEVTQTPSHQVTQMGQEVILRCVPISNHLYFYWYRQILGQKVEFLVSFYNNEISEKSEIFDDQFSVERPDGSNFTLKIRSTKLEDSAMYFCVKTAPGGRHGYTFGSGTRLTVV.

The chain joins TRBV14 to TRBJ2-7; a weak D match, TRBD1 (5 bases). V shed 1 base and J shed 3 bases, with 10 bases lying between them. CDR3 size: 14 residues. Germline V CDR1 and CDR2: SGHDN, FVKESK. CDR3 bases: TGTGCCAGCAGCCAAGGGACAATTAACTACGAGCAGTACTTC. Translating gives CASSQGTINYEQYF.

This clonotype came up many times. The rearrangement uses TRBV6-5 and TRBJ1-1; perhaps TRBD1 as D (6 bases). The V end lost 0 bases, the J end lost 6 bases, and 8 bases lay between the germline ends. Germline CDR1 reads MNHEY; CDR2 reads SVGAGI. CDR3 length equals 13 residues. The CDR3: CASSYSGGPEAFF. The CDR3 DNA reads as TGTGCCAGCAGTTACTCGGGGGGCCCTGAAGCTTTCTTT.